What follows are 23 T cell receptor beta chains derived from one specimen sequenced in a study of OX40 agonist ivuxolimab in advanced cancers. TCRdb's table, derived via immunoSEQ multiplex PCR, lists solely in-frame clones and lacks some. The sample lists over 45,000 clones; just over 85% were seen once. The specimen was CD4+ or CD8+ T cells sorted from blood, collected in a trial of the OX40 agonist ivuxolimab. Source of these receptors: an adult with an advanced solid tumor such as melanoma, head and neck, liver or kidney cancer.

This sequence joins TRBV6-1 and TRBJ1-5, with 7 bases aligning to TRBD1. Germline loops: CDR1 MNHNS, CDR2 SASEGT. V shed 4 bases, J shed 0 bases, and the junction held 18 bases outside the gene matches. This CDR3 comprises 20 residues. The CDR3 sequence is CASSGLQDRRGTYSNQPQHF. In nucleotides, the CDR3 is TGTGCCAGCAGTGGCCTCCAGGACAGGAGAGGAACTTATAGCAATCAGCCCCAGCATTTT.

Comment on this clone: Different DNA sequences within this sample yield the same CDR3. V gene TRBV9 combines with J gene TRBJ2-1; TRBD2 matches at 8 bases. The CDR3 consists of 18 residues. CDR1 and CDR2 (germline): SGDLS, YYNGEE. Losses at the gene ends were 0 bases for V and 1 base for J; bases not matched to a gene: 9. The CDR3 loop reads CASSVVDGRAGSYNEQFF. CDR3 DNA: TGTGCCAGCAGCGTAGTAGACGGGAGGGCCGGGTCCTACAATGAGCAGTTCTTC.

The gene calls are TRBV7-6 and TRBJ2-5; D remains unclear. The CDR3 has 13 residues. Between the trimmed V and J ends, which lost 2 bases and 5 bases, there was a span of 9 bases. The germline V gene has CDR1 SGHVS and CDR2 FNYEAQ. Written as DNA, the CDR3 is TGTGCCAGCAGCTTACCAGTCAGCGAGACCCAGTACTTC. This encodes CASSLPVSETQYF.

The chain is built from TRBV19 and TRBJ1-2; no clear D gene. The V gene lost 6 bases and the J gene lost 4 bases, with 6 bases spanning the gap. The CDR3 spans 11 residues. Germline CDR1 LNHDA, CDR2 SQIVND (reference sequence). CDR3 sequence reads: CASRTVYGYTF. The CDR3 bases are TGTGCCAGTAGGACGGTCTATGGCTACACCTTC.

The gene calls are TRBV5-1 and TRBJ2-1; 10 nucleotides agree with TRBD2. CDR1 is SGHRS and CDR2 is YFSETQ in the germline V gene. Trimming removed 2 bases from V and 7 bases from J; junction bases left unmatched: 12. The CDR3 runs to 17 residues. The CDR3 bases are TGCGCCAGCAGCTTAAGTGCTAGCGGGAGCAGGTTGAATGAGCAGTTCTTC. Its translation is CASSLSASGSRLNEQFF.

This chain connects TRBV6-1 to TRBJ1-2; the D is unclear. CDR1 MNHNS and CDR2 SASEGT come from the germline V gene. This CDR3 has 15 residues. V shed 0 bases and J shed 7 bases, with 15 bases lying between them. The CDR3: CASSEAPGRWAGYTF. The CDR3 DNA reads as TGTGCCAGCAGTGAAGCGCCAGGCCGCTGGGCTGGCTACACCTTC.

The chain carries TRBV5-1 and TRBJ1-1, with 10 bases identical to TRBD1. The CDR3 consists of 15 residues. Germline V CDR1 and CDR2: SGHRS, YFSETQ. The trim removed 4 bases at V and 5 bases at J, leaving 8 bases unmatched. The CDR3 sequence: CASSPPGTGVTEAFF. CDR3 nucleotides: TGCGCCAGCAGCCCTCCGGGGACAGGGGTGACTGAAGCTTTCTTT. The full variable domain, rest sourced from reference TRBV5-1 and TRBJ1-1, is KAGVTQTPRYLIKTRGQQVTLSCSPISGHRSVSWYQQTPGQGLQFLFEYFSETQRNKGNFPGRFSGRQFSNSRSEMNVSTLELGDSALYLCASSPPGTGVTEAFFGQGTRLTVV.

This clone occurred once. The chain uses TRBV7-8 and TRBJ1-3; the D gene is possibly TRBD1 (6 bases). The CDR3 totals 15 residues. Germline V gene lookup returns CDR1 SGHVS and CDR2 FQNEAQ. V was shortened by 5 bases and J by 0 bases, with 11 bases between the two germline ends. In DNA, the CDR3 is TGTGCCAGCAGCCAGAGACAGGACTCTGGAAACACCATATATTTT. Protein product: CASSQRQDSGNTIYF.

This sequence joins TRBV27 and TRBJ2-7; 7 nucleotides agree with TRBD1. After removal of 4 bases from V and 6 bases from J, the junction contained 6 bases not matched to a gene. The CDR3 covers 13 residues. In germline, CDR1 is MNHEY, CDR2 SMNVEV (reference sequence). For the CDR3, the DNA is TGTGCCAGCAGTTCTAGGGCAGGGGGCGAGCAGTACTTC. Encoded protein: CASSSRAGGEQYF.

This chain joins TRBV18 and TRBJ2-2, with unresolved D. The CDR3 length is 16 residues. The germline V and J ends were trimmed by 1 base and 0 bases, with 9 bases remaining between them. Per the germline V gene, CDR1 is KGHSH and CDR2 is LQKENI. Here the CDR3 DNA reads TGTGCCAGCTCACCACGCAGGACGGCGAACACCGGGGAGCTGTTTTTT. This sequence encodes CASSPRRTANTGELFF.

Here the CDR3 reads CASSLSPNEQFF. For the CDR3, the DNA is TGTGCCAGCAGCTTATCCCCCAATGAGCAGTTCTTC. The chain employs TRBV7-8 and TRBJ2-1, with D uncertain. The germline V gene encodes CDR1 SGHVS and CDR2 FQNEAQ. The CDR3 contains 12 residues. With 2 bases removed from V and 6 bases from J, the gap between germline ends came to 5 bases. Variable domain in full (rest from reference TRBV7-8 and TRBJ2-1): GAGVSQSPRYKVAKRGQDVALRCDPISGHVSLFWYQQALGQGPEFLTYFQNEAQLDKSGLPSDRFFAERPEGSVSTLKIQRTQQEDSAVYLCASSLSPNEQFFGPGTRLTVL.

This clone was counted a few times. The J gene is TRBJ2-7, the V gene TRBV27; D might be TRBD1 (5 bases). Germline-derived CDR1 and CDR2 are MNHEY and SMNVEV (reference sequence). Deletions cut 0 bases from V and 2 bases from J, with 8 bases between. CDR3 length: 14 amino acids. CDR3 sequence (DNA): TGTGCCAGCAGTTTATCGGGGCAGACCTACGAGCAGTACTTC. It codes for CASSLSGQTYEQYF.

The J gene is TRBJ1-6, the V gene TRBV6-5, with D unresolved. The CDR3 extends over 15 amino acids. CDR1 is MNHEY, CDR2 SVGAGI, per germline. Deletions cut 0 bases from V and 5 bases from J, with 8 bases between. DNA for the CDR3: TGTGCCAGCAGTTACTCGAATGGCCATAATTCACCCCTCCACTTT. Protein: CASSYSNGHNSPLHF.

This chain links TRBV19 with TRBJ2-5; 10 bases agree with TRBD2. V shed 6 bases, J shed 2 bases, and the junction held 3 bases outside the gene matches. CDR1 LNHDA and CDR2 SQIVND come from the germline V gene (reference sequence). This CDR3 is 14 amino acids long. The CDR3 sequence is CASSLAGAQETQYF. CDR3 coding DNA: TGTGCCAGTAGCCTAGCGGGGGCGCAAGAGACCCAGTACTTC.

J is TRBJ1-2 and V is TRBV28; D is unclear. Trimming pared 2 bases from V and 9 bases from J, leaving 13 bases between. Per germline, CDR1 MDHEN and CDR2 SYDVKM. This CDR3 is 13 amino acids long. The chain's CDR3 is CASSLTATIRYTF. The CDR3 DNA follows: TGTGCCAGCAGTTTAACGGCAACGATTCGCTACACCTTC.

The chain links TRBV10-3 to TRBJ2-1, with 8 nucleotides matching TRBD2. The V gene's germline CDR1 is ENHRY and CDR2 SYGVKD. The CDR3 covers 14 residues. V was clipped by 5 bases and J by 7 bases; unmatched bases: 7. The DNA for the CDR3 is TGTGCCATCAGTAGCAGCGGGGGACGGAATGAGCAGTTCTTC. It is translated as CAISSSGGRNEQFF.

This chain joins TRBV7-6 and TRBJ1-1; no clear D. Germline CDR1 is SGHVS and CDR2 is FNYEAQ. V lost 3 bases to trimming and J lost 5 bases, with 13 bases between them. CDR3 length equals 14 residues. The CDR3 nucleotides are TGTGCCAGCAGCTTTGGCCCCACGGGAACTGAAGCTTTCTTT. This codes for CASSFGPTGTEAFF. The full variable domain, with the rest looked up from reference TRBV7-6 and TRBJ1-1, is GAGVSQSPRYKVTKRGQDVALRCDPISGHVSLYWYRQALGQGPEFLTYFNYEAQQDKSGLPNDRFSAERPEGSISTLTIQRTEQRDSAMYRCASSFGPTGTEAFFGQGTRLTVV.

The CDR3 DNA is TGTGCCAGCAGCTGGGGCGGGGGGTCGGATACGCAGTATTTT. Translating gives CASSWGGGSDTQYF. The rearrangement links TRBV13 to TRBJ2-3, with 8 nucleotides matching TRBD2. Germline V CDR1 and CDR2: PRHDT, FYEKMQ (reference sequence). V was clipped by 4 bases and J by 6 bases; unmatched bases: 6. This CDR3 spans 14 amino acids.

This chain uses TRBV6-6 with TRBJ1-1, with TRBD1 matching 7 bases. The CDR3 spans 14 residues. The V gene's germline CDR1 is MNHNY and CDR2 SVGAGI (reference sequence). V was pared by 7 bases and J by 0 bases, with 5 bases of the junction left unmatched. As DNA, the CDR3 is TGTGCCAGCACCAAGGGACAGATGAACACTGAAGCTTTCTTT. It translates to CASTKGQMNTEAFF.

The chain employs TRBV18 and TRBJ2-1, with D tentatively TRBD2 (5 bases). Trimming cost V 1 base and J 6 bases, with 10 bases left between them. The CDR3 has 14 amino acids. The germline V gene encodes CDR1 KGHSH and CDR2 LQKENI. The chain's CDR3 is CASSPQVSGNEQFF. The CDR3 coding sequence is TGTGCCAGCTCACCACAGGTCAGCGGCAATGAGCAGTTCTTC.

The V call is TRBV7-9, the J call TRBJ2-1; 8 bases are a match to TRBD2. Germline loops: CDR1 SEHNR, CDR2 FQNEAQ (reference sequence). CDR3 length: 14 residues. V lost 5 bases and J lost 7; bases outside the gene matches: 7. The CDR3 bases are TGTGCCAGCAGCGGAGCCCGGGGGGGGAATGAGCAGTTCTTC. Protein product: CASSGARGGNEQFF.

The CDR3 coding sequence is TGTGCCAGCAACGGAGGGGGCAACACTGAAGCTTTCTTT. Protein sequence: CASNGGGNTEAFF. The chain recombines TRBV7-9 with TRBJ1-1; 7 bases are a match to TRBD1. The CDR3 runs 13 residues. The V gene's germline CDR1 is SEHNR and CDR2 FQNEAQ (reference sequence). Germline trimming cut 7 bases from V and 2 bases from J; bases unmatched to any gene: 4.

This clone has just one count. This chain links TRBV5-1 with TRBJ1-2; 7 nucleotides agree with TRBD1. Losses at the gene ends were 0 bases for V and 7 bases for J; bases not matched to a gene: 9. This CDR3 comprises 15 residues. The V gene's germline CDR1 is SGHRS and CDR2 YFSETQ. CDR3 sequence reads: CASSLAAGGTRGYTF. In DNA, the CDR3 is TGCGCCAGCAGCTTGGCCGCAGGGGGTACCCGTGGCTACACCTTC.